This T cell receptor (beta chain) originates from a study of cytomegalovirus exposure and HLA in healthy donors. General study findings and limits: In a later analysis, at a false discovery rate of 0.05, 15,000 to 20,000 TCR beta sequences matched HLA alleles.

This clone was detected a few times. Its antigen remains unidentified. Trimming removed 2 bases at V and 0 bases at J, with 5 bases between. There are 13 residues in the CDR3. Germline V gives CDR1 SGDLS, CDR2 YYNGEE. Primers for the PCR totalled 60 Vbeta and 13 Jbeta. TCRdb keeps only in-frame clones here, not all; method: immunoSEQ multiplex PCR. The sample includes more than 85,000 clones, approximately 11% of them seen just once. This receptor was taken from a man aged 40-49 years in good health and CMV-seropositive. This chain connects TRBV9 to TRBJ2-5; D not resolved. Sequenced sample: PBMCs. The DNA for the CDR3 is TGTGCCAGCAGCGTTCAGAACCAAGAGACCCAGTACTTC. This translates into CASSVQNQETQYF.